This entry is about one T cell receptor beta chain. Its antigen remains unknown. The whole isolated RNA underwent reverse transcription, so sequencing captured expressed TCRB transcripts. The protocol was immunoSEQ multiplex PCR, while the TCRdb copy is restricted to in-frame clones and leaves out a portion. This repertoire shows about 250,000 clones, about a tenth found once; its top ten account for over 0.015%. Every single donor gave one heparinised blood draw, and these averaged around 120 mL. V lost 5 bases, J lost 2 bases, and 6 bases lay in between. The CDR3 is made up of 12 amino acids. Germline V gives CDR1 LNHDA, CDR2 SQIVND (reference sequence). The data originate from a study of beta chain features in type 1 diabetes. Study-wide findings and caveats: All four CD4+ subsets from Type 1 diabetes patients carried moderately but significantly shorter TCRB CDR3s. Although PCR might favor shorter templates, it would do so equally in patients and controls.

The sequence derives from a man aged 25-45 years with type 1 diabetes. The sequencing input was naive CD4+ T cells from blood. J is TRBJ1-2 and V is TRBV19; no clear D gene. In DNA, the CDR3 is TGTGCCAGTAGTCCGGGGAACTATGGCTACACCTTC. This gives the protein CASSPGNYGYTF.